The clone carrying this TCR beta chain came up once. PCR primers comprised 60 Vbeta and 13 Jbeta primers. TCRdb's copy holds only in-frame clones and misses some; the assay was immunoSEQ multiplex PCR. The repertoire consists of some 150,000 clones, with about four fifths occurring once and the leading ten covering about 3.9%. V was cut by 4 bases and J by 4 bases, with 13 bases left in between. From germline, CDR1 is LNHDA and CDR2 SQIVND (reference sequence). This CDR3 is 14 amino acids long. These data are taken from a study of cytomegalovirus exposure and HLA in healthy donors. The chain carries TRBV19 and TRBJ1-1, with D unclear. This TCR came from a man aged 35-49 years in good health and CMV-seropositive. The specimen was PBMCs. Written as DNA, the CDR3 is TGTGCCAGTAGTAAACTGGCGTCAGGCACTGAAGCTTTCTTT. Translation: CASSKLASGTEAFF.